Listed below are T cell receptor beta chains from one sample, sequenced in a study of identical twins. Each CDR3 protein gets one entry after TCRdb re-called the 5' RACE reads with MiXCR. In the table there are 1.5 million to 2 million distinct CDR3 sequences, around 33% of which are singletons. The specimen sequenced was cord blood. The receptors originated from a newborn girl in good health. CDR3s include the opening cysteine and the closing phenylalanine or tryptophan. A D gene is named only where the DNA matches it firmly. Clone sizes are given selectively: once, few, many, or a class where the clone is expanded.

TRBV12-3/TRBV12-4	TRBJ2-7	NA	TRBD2	CASSRILAGGLGSGVYEQYF	TGTGCCAGCAGTCGAATTCTAGCGGGAGGGCTCGGCTCAGGAGTTTACGAGCAGTACTTC
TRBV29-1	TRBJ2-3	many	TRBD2	CSVEGLAGGTDTQYF	TGCAGCGTTGAGGGACTAGCGGGGGGCACAGATACGCAGTATTTT
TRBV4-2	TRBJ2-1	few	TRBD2	CASSQVVIAGERNEQFF	TGTGCCAGCAGCCAAGTGGTCATAGCGGGAGAAAGGAATGAGCAGTTCTTC
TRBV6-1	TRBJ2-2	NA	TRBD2	CASKGLAGPSNTGELFF	TGTGCCAGCAAAGGTCTAGCGGGCCCTTCGAACACCGGGGAGCTGTTTTTT
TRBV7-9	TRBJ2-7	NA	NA	CASSLGIERESYEQYF	TGTGCCAGCAGCTTAGGGATCGAACGGGAATCCTACGAGCAGTACTTC
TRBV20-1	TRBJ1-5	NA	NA	CSALVPYRVAQPQHF	TGCAGTGCCCTAGTTCCCTACAGGGTAGCTCAGCCCCAGCATTTT
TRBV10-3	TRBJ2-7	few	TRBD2	CAISDKTSGGDEQYF	TGTGCCATCAGTGATAAGACTAGCGGGGGGGACGAGCAGTACTTC
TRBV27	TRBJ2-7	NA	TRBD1	CASQNRDRGSNEQYF	TGTGCCAGCCAAAACCGGGACAGGGGTTCCAATGAGCAGTACTTC
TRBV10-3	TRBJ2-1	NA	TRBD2	CAISEGGGPYNEQFF	TGTGCCATCAGTGAAGGCGGGGGGCCCTACAATGAGCAGTTCTTC
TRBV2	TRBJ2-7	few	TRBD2	CASRGLAGNYEQYF	TGTGCCAGCAGGGGACTAGCGGGAAACTACGAGCAGTACTTC
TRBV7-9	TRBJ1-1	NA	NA	CASSSLGGALMNTEAFF	TGTGCCAGCAGCTCTCTAGGGGGGGCCCTGATGAACACTGAAGCTTTCTTT
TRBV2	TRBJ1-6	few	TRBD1	CASRPGQGHSPLHF	TGTGCCAGCAGGCCGGGACAGGGCCATTCACCCCTCCACTTT
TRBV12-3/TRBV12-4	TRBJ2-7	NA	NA	CASRATGGHEQYF	TGTGCCAGCAGGGCGACAGGCGGCCACGAGCAGTACTTC
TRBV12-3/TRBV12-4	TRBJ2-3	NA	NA	CASSKLGGADAQYF	TGTGCCAGCAGTAAACTAGGGGGGGCAGATGCGCAGTATTTT
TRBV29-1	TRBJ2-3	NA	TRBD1	CSVGGDRADTQYF	TGCAGCGTTGGGGGGGACAGGGCAGATACGCAGTATTTT
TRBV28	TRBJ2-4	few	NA	CASSLYPAGLAKNIQYF	TGTGCCAGCAGTTTATACCCCGCGGGGCTCGCCAAAAACATTCAGTACTTC
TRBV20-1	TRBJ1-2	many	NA	CSAREANYGYTF	TGCAGTGCTAGAGAGGCTAACTATGGCTACACCTTC
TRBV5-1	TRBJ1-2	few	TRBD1	CASSLVNRGGYTF	TGCGCCAGCAGCTTGGTTAACAGGGGCGGCTACACCTTC
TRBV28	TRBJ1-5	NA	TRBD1	CASSLLQGAGSNQPQHF	TGTGCCAGCAGTCTCTTACAGGGGGCTGGTAGCAATCAGCCCCAGCATTTT
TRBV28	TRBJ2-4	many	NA	CASSSPLGADLAKNIQYF	TGTGCCAGCAGTTCTCCCCTCGGGGCAGATCTAGCCAAAAACATTCAGTACTTC
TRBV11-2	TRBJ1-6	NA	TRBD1	CASSARPGQPNSPLHF	TGTGCCAGCAGCGCACGCCCGGGACAGCCTAATTCACCCCTCCACTTT
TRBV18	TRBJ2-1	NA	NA	CASSPRGARSGYNEQFF	TGTGCCAGCTCACCACGGGGAGCGAGATCGGGATACAATGAGCAGTTCTTC
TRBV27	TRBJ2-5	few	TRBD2	CASSLYKASGGHQEYF	TGTGCCAGCAGTTTATACAAGGCTAGCGGGGGTCACCAAGAGTACTTC